The clone carrying this TCR beta chain was found many times. Its target is unknown. The data were taken from a study of regulatory T cells in long-lasting Graves disease. Study-wide points: Gene preferences differed: TRBV28, TRBJ1-2, TRBJ2-5 in persistent cases. TCR diversity was lower in persistent than newly diagnosed Graves' disease.

This CDR3 contains 16 residues. V shed 4 bases, J shed 0 bases, and the junction held 8 bases outside the gene matches. Germline V gives CDR1 MDHEN, CDR2 SYDVKM. In building TCR beta libraries, iRepertoire HTBI primers were used together with Arm-PCR of CDR3 regions. TCRdb re-derived calls from the multiplex PCR reads in MiXCR, one entry per CDR3 protein. The table records around 430,000 distinct CDR3 sequences, roughly 22% of them present only once. Regarding time point: persistent/refractory GD, antithyroid drugs over 5 years with positive TRAb. Generation of the TCR library employed RNA extracted from PBMCs. Guidelines of the American Thyroid Association were used to diagnose Graves' disease.

This specimen consisted of peripheral blood mononuclear cells (PBMCs), obtained when the disease was refractory, from a patient treated with antithyroid drugs. The clonotype originates from a female donor with Graves disease. This chain links TRBV28 with TRBJ2-7, with 8 bases lining up with TRBD1. This chain's CDR3 is CASSSHGQGSSYEQYF. CDR3 DNA sequence: TGTGCCAGCAGTTCCCACGGACAGGGAAGCTCCTACGAGCAGTACTTC. The full variable domain, its missing parts supplied by reference TRBV28 and TRBJ2-7, is DVKVTQSSRYLVKRTGEKVFLECVQDMDHENMFWYRQDPGLGLRLIYFSYDVKMKEKGDIPEGYSVSREKKERFSLILESASTNQTSMYLCASSSHGQGSSYEQYFGPGTRLTVT.